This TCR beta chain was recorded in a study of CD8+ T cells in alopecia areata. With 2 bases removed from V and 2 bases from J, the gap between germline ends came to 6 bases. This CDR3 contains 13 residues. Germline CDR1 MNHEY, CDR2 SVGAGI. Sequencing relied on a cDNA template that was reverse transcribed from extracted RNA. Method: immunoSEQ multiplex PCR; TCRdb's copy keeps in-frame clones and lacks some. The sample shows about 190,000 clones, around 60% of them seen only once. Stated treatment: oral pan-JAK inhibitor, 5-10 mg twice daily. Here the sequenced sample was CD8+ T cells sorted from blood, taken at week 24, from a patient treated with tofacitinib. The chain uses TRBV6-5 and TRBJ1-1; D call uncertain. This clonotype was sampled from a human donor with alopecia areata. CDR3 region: CASSYKGNTEAFF. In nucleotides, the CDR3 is TGTGCCAGCAGTTACAAAGGTAACACTGAAGCTTTCTTT.